The next 16 T cell receptor beta chains were all read from a single sample in a study of blood T cell repertoires in COVID-19. Sequencing was performed with immunoSEQ multiplex PCR; in TCRdb, only in-frame clones are kept and a portion is missing. The sample yields roughly 300,000 clones, around 83% seen once. Sequencing was performed on peripheral blood. All receptors derive from a woman aged 45-59 years with acute or convalescent COVID-19.

This chain joins TRBV5-1 and TRBJ2-3; 8 positions match TRBD2. The CDR3 has 14 amino acids. In germline, CDR1 is SGHRS, CDR2 YFSETQ. Losses at the gene ends were 3 bases for V and 2 bases for J; bases not matched to a gene: 2. This CDR3 is CASSSLAATDTQYF. The CDR3 coding sequence is TGCGCCAGCAGCTCACTAGCGGCCACAGATACGCAGTATTTT.

The CDR3 spells CASSELPGLATSTDTQYF. DNA for the CDR3: TGCGCCAGCAGTGAGTTACCGGGACTAGCGACCAGCACAGATACGCAGTATTTT. The chain combines TRBV10-1 with TRBJ2-3; 10 nucleotides align to TRBD2. CDR1 and CDR2 from the germline V gene are WNHNN and SYGVQD (reference sequence). After removal of 1 base from V and 0 bases from J, the junction contained 7 bases not matched to a gene. This CDR3 contains 18 residues.

This clone was picked up a small number of times. V gene TRBV20-1 combines with J gene TRBJ1-2; TRBD1 might be the D (5 bases). The CDR3 sequence is 10 residues long. Germline CDR1 is DFQATT and CDR2 is SNEGSKA (reference sequence). V lost 6 bases to trimming and J lost 10 bases, with 12 bases between them. The CDR3 sequence: CSAFTGDYTF. CDR3 in DNA: TGCAGTGCGTTTACAGGAGACTACACCTTC.

This chain links TRBV19 with TRBJ2-1; 12 bases align to TRBD1. V gave up 5 bases and J gave up 6 bases; unmatched junction bases: 11. The CDR3 runs to 17 residues. Germline V gene sequence: CDR1 LNHDA, CDR2 SQIVND (reference sequence). The CDR3 spells CASSLTSGTGGLNEQFF. In nucleotides, the CDR3 is TGTGCCAGTAGTCTCACCTCCGGGACAGGGGGCCTCAATGAGCAGTTCTTC.

The V and J genes are TRBV18 and TRBJ2-3; D is uncertain. Per the germline V gene, CDR1 is KGHSH and CDR2 is LQKENI. CDR3 length equals 12 residues. Trimming stripped 8 bases from V and 3 bases from J, with 9 bases between. The chain's CDR3 is CASRDMTDTQYF. In nucleotides, the CDR3 is TGTGCCAGCCGAGATATGACAGATACGCAGTATTTT.

This clone has just one count. This chain links TRBV11-2 with TRBJ1-2, with a possible D match to TRBD1 (6 bases). CDR1 is SGHAT, CDR2 FQNNGV, per germline. The length of the CDR3 is 15 residues. V lost 5 bases and J lost 0, with 13 bases in between. CDR3 bases: TGTGCCAGCAGCCAGCGGGGGGGCGCTAACTATGGCTACACCTTC. Its translation is CASSQRGGANYGYTF.

The chain has TRBV12-3 or TRBV12-4 and TRBJ1-2, with no clear D. Trimming shortened V by 6 bases and J by 8 bases, and 16 bases separated the two germline ends. This CDR3 has 13 amino acids. The CDR3 sequence is CASSLSPVAGYTF. The CDR3 DNA reads TGTGCCAGCAGCTTGTCGCCAGTTGCCGGCTACACCTTC.

The chain is built from TRBV12-5 and TRBJ1-1, with 9 bases matching TRBD1. Germline CDR1 is LGHNT and CDR2 is FRNRAP. The CDR3 totals 16 residues. V dropped 0 bases and J dropped 5; count of bases not matched to a gene: 7. Here the CDR3 reads CASGLVPGQGGTEAFF. The CDR3 DNA reads TGTGCTAGTGGTTTGGTTCCGGGACAGGGAGGAACTGAAGCTTTCTTT.

The V gene is TRBV14, the J gene TRBJ1-6; D unresolved. Germline loops: CDR1 SGHDN, CDR2 FVKESK. The CDR3 has 13 residues. Trimming left V 6 bases short and J 9 bases short, with 12 bases between. The chain's CDR3 is CASSGREVSPLHF. The DNA of the CDR3 is TGTGCCAGCAGTGGAAGGGAGGTTTCACCCCTCCACTTT.

The chain has TRBV3-1 (or the pseudogene TRBV3-2) and TRBJ1-1; possible D gene TRBD1, 5 bases. The V gene lost 4 bases and the J gene lost 4 bases, with 16 bases spanning the gap. The germline V gene encodes CDR1 LGHDT and CDR2 YNNKEL (reference sequence). The CDR3 length is 15 residues. In DNA form, the CDR3 reads TGTGCCAGCAGCCTAGGAAGGGGATCGGGCACTGAAGCTTTCTTT. This encodes CASSLGRGSGTEAFF.

The chain carries TRBV5-1 and TRBJ2-3; TRBD1 matches 8 bases. V shed 2 bases and J 1 base; nucleotides not matched to a gene: 3. CDR3 size: 15 residues. Per germline, CDR1 SGHRS and CDR2 YFSETQ. CDR3 sequence: CASSLGQGGTDTQYF. DNA of the CDR3: TGCGCCAGCAGCTTAGGACAGGGCGGCACAGATACGCAGTATTTT. Drawing the rest from reference TRBV5-1 and TRBJ2-3, the complete variable domain is KAGVTQTPRYLIKTRGQQVTLSCSPISGHRSVSWYQQTPGQGLQFLFEYFSETQRNKGNFPGRFSGRQFSNSRSEMNVSTLELGDSALYLCASSLGQGGTDTQYFGPGTRLTVL.

This rearrangement joins TRBV5-4 to TRBJ2-1; D is perhaps TRBD2 (6 bases). The CDR3 length is 13 residues. Looked up from germline, CDR1 is SGHNT and CDR2 is YYREEE (reference sequence). V lost 4 bases and J 9 bases, leaving 14 bases between the germline ends. As DNA, the CDR3 is TGTGCCAGCAGCGGGACTCCCAGGACTGAGCAGTTCTTC. This encodes CASSGTPRTEQFF.

The rearrangement links TRBV7-8 to TRBJ2-2; 8 bases agree with TRBD1. The V gene end was trimmed by 4 bases and the J gene end by 7 bases; junction bases not matched to a gene: 5. The V gene's germline CDR1 is SGHVS and CDR2 FQNEAQ. The CDR3 is 14 amino acids. CDR3 loop: CASSSGQAGGELFF. CDR3 nucleotide sequence: TGTGCCAGCAGCTCGGGACAGGCGGGCGGGGAGCTGTTTTTT.

This clone was observed at least ten times. V gene TRBV4-2 combines with J gene TRBJ2-3; TRBD2 matches at 10 bases. The trim removed 1 base at V and 7 bases at J, leaving 2 bases unmatched. The CDR3 sequence is 14 residues long. Germline V gene sequence: CDR1 LGHNA, CDR2 YNFKEQ. This CDR3 reads CASSQGLAGNTQYF. The CDR3 DNA reads TGTGCCAGCAGCCAAGGACTAGCGGGCAATACGCAGTATTTT.

The CDR3 DNA follows: TGTGCCAGCAGCTTGGCAGGGCCAGATACGCAGTATTTT. The encoded protein is CASSLAGPDTQYF. The rearrangement uses TRBV5-4 and TRBJ2-3; a possible D gene is TRBD1 (5 bases). Deletions cut 0 bases from V and 4 bases from J, with 6 bases between. The CDR3 contains 13 residues. Germline CDR1 SGHNT, CDR2 YYREEE (reference sequence).

The V gene is TRBV18, the J gene TRBJ1-3; D possibly corresponds to TRBD1 (5 bases). Per germline, CDR1 KGHSH and CDR2 LQKENI. This CDR3 is built from 16 residues. V lost 1 base to trimming and J lost 0 bases, with 10 bases between them. The CDR3 nucleotides read TGTGCCAGCTCACCACAACAGGTTCGCTCTGGAAACACCATATATTTT. This codes for CASSPQQVRSGNTIYF.